A single sample gave rise to the 23 T cell receptor beta chains below, sequenced in a study of blood T cell repertoires in COVID-19. Repertoires were generated with immunoSEQ multiplex PCR, while TCRdb's copy carries only in-frame clones and drops some. The sample includes about 300,000 clones, about 85% seen only once; the top ten take about 2%. The material sequenced was peripheral blood. All receptors derive from a man aged 18 to 30 with active or convalescent COVID-19.

The V and J genes are TRBV29-1 and TRBJ2-1; D ambiguous. Germline lookup yields CDR1 SQVTM and CDR2 ANQGSEA. Between the trimmed V and J ends, which lost 1 base and 10 bases, there was a span of 8 bases. The CDR3 covers 11 residues. In nucleotides, the CDR3 is TGCAGCGTTGAAGGAGATTCGGAGCAGTTCTTC. It codes for CSVEGDSEQFF.

The chain couples TRBV7-8 to TRBJ2-7, with 9 nucleotides matching TRBD1. The V segment lost 2 bases and the J segment 4 bases; nucleotides outside the gene matches: 6. The CDR3 contains 15 residues. Germline loops: CDR1 SGHVS, CDR2 FQNEAQ. The CDR3 sequence is CASSLRDRVPYEQYF. The CDR3 nucleotides read TGTGCCAGCAGCTTAAGGGACAGGGTTCCTTACGAGCAGTACTTC.

This clone was seen more than once but under ten times. This chain connects TRBV5-1 to TRBJ2-5; TRBD2 is a possible D gene (6 bases). Trimming cost V 4 bases and J 5 bases, with 24 bases left between them. CDR1 and CDR2 (germline): SGHRS, YFSETQ. The CDR3 spans 17 residues. CDR3: CASSPGRGGVGGETQYF. The DNA for the CDR3 is TGCGCCAGCAGCCCCGGGAGAGGTGGAGTCGGCGGGGAGACCCAGTACTTC.

This clone was found once. This chain links TRBV7-3 with TRBJ2-1; D possibly corresponds to TRBD2 (5 bases). The germline V and J ends were trimmed by 0 bases and 5 bases, with 11 bases remaining between them. The CDR3 sequence is 15 residues long. CDR1 SGHTA and CDR2 FQGTGA come from the germline V gene. CDR3 sequence: CASSLTNLGDNEQFF. As DNA, the CDR3 is TGTGCCAGCAGCTTAACGAATTTGGGAGACAATGAGCAGTTCTTC.

The chain uses TRBV19 and TRBJ2-7; 7 bases line up with TRBD2. The CDR3 consists of 16 residues. Per the germline V gene, CDR1 is LNHDA and CDR2 is SQIVND (reference sequence). The junction had 10 bases not matched to a gene; V was cut back by 2 bases and J by 3 bases. The CDR3 nucleotides are TGTGCCAGTAGTATACGAACGGGGGAGGGCCTCTACGAGCAGTACTTC. This encodes CASSIRTGEGLYEQYF.

This chain connects TRBV27 to TRBJ1-6; TRBD1 agrees at 8 bases. V dropped 5 bases and J dropped 7; count of bases not matched to a gene: 4. This CDR3 contains 14 residues. CDR1 and CDR2 (germline): MNHEY, SMNVEV (reference sequence). In DNA, the CDR3 is TGTGCCAGCAGTCTCGACAGGGGCAATTCACCCCTCCACTTT. It specifies CASSLDRGNSPLHF.

The rearrangement uses TRBV15 and TRBJ1-5, with TRBD1 matching over 9 bases. The germline CDR1 and CDR2 sequences are LNHNV and YYDKDF (reference sequence). J gave up 7 bases and V 5 bases, and 6 bases lay outside the gene matches. The CDR3 loop spans 14 amino acids. The CDR3 DNA is TGTGCCACCAGCGCGGACAGGGGAGGCCAGCCCCAGCATTTT. It specifies CATSADRGGQPQHF.

The chain links TRBV29-1 to TRBJ2-1; D ambiguous. Looked up from germline, CDR1 is SQVTM and CDR2 is ANQGSEA. V lost 5 bases, J lost 9 bases, and 17 bases lay in between. The CDR3 totals 13 residues. The CDR3 nucleotides are TGCAGCGTTACGAAGCCCCGTTCCGGTGAGCAGTTCTTC. It translates to CSVTKPRSGEQFF.

The rearrangement links TRBV25-1 to TRBJ1-3; 7 bases line up with TRBD1. After removal of 2 bases from V and 3 bases from J, the junction contained 4 bases not matched to a gene. This CDR3 is built from 15 residues. Looked up from germline, CDR1 is MGHDK and CDR2 is SYGVNS. DNA for the CDR3: TGTGCCAGCAGTGAAGGAGGGGGCTATGGAAACACCATATATTTT. This encodes CASSEGGGYGNTIYF.

The chain joins TRBV5-8 to TRBJ2-1; TRBD1 aligns across 9 bases. The CDR3 spans 16 residues. Germline values: CDR1 SGHTS, CDR2 YDEGEE. V trimming: 4 bases; J trimming: 6 bases; junction bases outside the gene matches: 11. CDR3 sequence: CASSQQQGARINEQFF. In DNA, the CDR3 is TGTGCCAGCAGCCAGCAACAGGGGGCGCGTATCAATGAGCAGTTCTTC.

This rearrangement joins TRBV4-3 to TRBJ1-1, with 7 bases that match TRBD1. The junction had 18 bases not matched to a gene; V was cut back by 4 bases and J by 4 bases. Germline assignment: CDR1 LGHNA and CDR2 YSLEER. CDR3 length equals 18 residues. This CDR3 reads CASSLNFGRGDGGTEAFF. The DNA of the CDR3 is TGCGCCAGCAGCCTAAATTTTGGCAGGGGGGACGGTGGCACTGAAGCTTTCTTT.

The V and J genes are TRBV29-1 and TRBJ2-1; TRBD2 is a possible D gene (6 bases). Germline CDR1 reads SQVTM; CDR2 reads ANQGSEA. V lost 6 bases and J lost 6, with 15 bases in between. The CDR3 totals 13 residues. The DNA of the CDR3 is TGCAGCGTCCGGGGAGGCTATGGCAATGAGCAGTTCTTC. Translating it yields CSVRGGYGNEQFF.

V and J are TRBV10-3 and TRBJ1-2; no clear D. Per germline, CDR1 ENHRY and CDR2 SYGVKD. The CDR3 covers 13 residues. The germline V and J ends were trimmed by 3 bases and 4 bases, with 9 bases remaining between them. CDR3 in amino acids: CAISDRGAYGYTF. The CDR3 nucleotides read TGTGCCATCAGTGATAGAGGTGCCTATGGCTACACCTTC.

V usage is TRBV28 and J usage is TRBJ1-1; weak D call: TRBD1 (6 bases). This CDR3 is 15 amino acids long. V was shortened by 5 bases and J by 0 bases, with 13 bases between the two germline ends. Germline assignment: CDR1 MDHEN and CDR2 SYDVKM. The CDR3 loop is CASSTEQGLNTEAFF. In nucleotides, the CDR3 is TGTGCCAGCAGTACCGAACAGGGTTTGAACACTGAAGCTTTCTTT.

This CDR3 is CASSLIADITYNSPLHF. The CDR3 nucleotides are TGTGCCAGCAGTCTAATCGCTGACATCACCTATAATTCACCCCTCCACTTT. V is TRBV6-6 and J is TRBJ1-6; D gene uncertain. CDR3 length: 17 amino acids. Between the trimmed V and J ends, which lost 5 bases and 2 bases, there was a span of 16 bases. CDR1 MNHNY and CDR2 SVGAGI come from the germline V gene (reference sequence).

This chain uses TRBV2 with TRBJ2-7, with 8 bases fitting TRBD2. V lost 7 bases, J lost 7 bases, and 12 bases stayed unmatched. This CDR3 is built from 14 residues. Germline V CDR1 and CDR2: SNHLY, FYNNEI. CDR3 loop: CASKDSGNSGEQYF. In DNA form, the CDR3 reads TGTGCCAGCAAGGATAGCGGGAACTCTGGAGAGCAGTACTTC.

This rearrangement joins TRBV18 to TRBJ1-2; the D is unclear. Trimming pared 2 bases from V and 7 bases from J, leaving 14 bases between. Per germline, CDR1 KGHSH and CDR2 LQKENI. The CDR3 is 14 amino acids. Written as DNA, the CDR3 is TGTGCCAGCTCACCAGGGTGGGAGATTGGTGGCTACACCTTC. This codes for CASSPGWEIGGYTF.

This sequence joins TRBV12-3 or TRBV12-4 and TRBJ2-2; 7 bases match TRBD1. CDR3 size: 13 residues. Germline trimming cut 11 bases from V and 0 bases from J; bases unmatched to any gene: 3. In nucleotides, the CDR3 is TGTGCCGGAGGACAGGCGAACACCGGGGAGCTGTTTTTT. Translation: CAGGQANTGELFF.

This clone was recorded only once. This chain links TRBV29-1 with TRBJ2-7; D is undetermined. The CDR3 runs 11 residues. The ends were cut back, 6 bases at V and 3 bases at J, with 9 bases in the middle. Germline V gene sequence: CDR1 SQVTM, CDR2 ANQGSEA. CDR3 protein: CSVYLNYEQYF. Written as DNA, the CDR3 is TGCAGCGTCTACCTAAACTACGAGCAGTACTTC.

CDR3 sequence (DNA): TGTGCCAGCAGCAAGGACTTTCTAGCGGGATACGACACCGGGGAGCTGTTTTTT. This translates into CASSKDFLAGYDTGELFF. The genes are TRBV21-1 and TRBJ2-2; no DNA check was done on the table's D call, TRBD2. TRBV21-1 is a documented pseudogene. The length of the CDR3 is 18 residues.

This chain joins TRBV10-2 and TRBJ2-3, with D possibly being TRBD2 (6 bases). Germline V CDR1 and CDR2: WSHSY, SAAADI. V was clipped by 10 bases and J by 5 bases, with 13 bases between them. There are 12 residues in the CDR3. The CDR3 here is CANGTSGDTQYF. The CDR3 DNA sequence: TGCGCCAACGGGACTTCAGGAGATACGCAGTATTTT.

The chain recombines TRBV12-2 with TRBJ1-1. TRBV12-2 is labeled a pseudogene. The CDR3 sequence is 14 residues long. The CDR3 nucleotides are TGTGCAAGTCGCTTCGGCAGGGAGGGCACTGAAGCTTTCTTT. Protein product: CASRFGREGTEAFF.

The V and J genes are TRBV29-1 and TRBJ2-3, with 12 bases matching TRBD2. The CDR3 extends over 17 amino acids. Trimming cost V 6 bases and J 6 bases; bases outside gene matches: 16. Germline CDR1 SQVTM, CDR2 ANQGSEA. CDR3: CSVKVRLAGAPGDTQYF. The CDR3 DNA reads TGCAGCGTAAAAGTTCGACTAGCGGGAGCCCCAGGGGATACGCAGTATTTT.